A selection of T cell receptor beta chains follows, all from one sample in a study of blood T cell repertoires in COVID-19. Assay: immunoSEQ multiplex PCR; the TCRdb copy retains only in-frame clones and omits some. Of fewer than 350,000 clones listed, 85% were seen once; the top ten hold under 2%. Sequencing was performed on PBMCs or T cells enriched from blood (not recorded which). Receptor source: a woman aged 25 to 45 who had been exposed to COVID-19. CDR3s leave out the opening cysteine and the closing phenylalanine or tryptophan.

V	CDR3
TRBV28	ASSTGTSGAGELF
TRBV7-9	ASSLAGVSSPLH
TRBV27	ASTPSGTNTGELF
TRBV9	ASSVELRSPLH
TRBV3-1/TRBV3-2	ASSRTRSSYNEQF
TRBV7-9	ASSPRDRGNYGYT
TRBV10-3	AISATGENTEAF
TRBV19	ASKGGSNTGELF
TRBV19	ASSIVGYGTEAF
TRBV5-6	ASSFKTGKNEKLF
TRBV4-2	ASSQDRLAFSKETQY
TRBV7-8	ASSLAQGGAPD
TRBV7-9	ASSLSGELSNQPQH
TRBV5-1	ASSLDPSTDTQY
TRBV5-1	ASSTAGMTNEKLF
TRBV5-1	ASSLMGSRTGGYEQY
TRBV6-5	ASSPLAGGTEQY
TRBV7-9	ASSLRSAGYLLQETQY
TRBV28	ASSDPRGNQPQH
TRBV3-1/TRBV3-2	ASSQYTGITYEQY
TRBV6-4	ASSAGTTNTGELF
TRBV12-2	ASRLRDSYNEQF
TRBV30	AWSAGGRGTGELF
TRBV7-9	ASSSPGNTIY
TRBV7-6	ASSKGTGGIAETQY
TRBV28	ASSLGGYYEQY
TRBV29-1	SVEDLHQGAGANVLT
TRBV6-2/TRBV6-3	ASSYSRDSLGLETQY
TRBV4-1	ASSQEGTGLLQKTQY